These 14 T cell receptor beta chains came from one sample sequenced in a study of T cell responses to AZD1222 COVID-19 vaccine. Sequencing used immunoSEQ multiplex PCR; TCRdb keeps in-frame clones, though not all of them. The repertoire holds about 110,000 clones, with 88% as singletons. Here the sequenced sample was peripheral blood, taken on day 0 of AZD1222 vaccination. These receptors were taken from an adult in good health.

This clone was found a few times. The chain recombines TRBV2 with TRBJ1-5; 10 bases match TRBD1. Germline V lookup: CDR1 SNHLY, CDR2 FYNNEI. Germline trimming cut 5 bases from V and 9 bases from J; bases unmatched to any gene: 7. This CDR3 comprises 14 residues. The CDR3 nucleotides are TGTGCCAGCAGTAGGACAGGGGGTGGTCCGCCCCAGCATTTT. It yields the protein CASSRTGGGPPQHF.

The V call is TRBV29-1, the J call TRBJ1-1, with D hard to call. V was clipped by 6 bases and J by 1 base, with 9 bases between them. Looked up from germline, CDR1 is SQVTM and CDR2 is ANQGSEA. The CDR3 is made up of 12 amino acids. For the CDR3, the DNA is TGCAGCGTGGTCACTAGGAACACTGAAGCTTTCTTT. This encodes CSVVTRNTEAFF.

The chain's CDR3 is CASSFRGGGETQYF. CDR3 bases: TGCGCCAGCAGCTTCAGGGGAGGGGGTGAGACCCAGTACTTC. The chain has TRBV5-1 and TRBJ2-5, with D possibly matching TRBD2 (7 bases). Germline assignment: CDR1 SGHRS and CDR2 YFSETQ. CDR3 length: 14 residues. V lost 2 bases, J lost 5 bases, and 13 bases lay in between.

The chain links TRBV5-1 to TRBJ1-2; possibly TRBD1 for D (5 bases). The CDR3 length is 15 residues. Per germline, CDR1 SGHRS and CDR2 YFSETQ. V lost 0 bases and J 6 bases, leaving 15 bases between the germline ends. DNA for the CDR3: TGCGCCAGCAGCTTGGATCGGGGGAGAGCTGATGGCTACACCTTC. Its translation is CASSLDRGRADGYTF.

Worth noting for this clone: Other DNA sequences in the same sample also yield this CDR3. This sequence joins TRBV11-2 and TRBJ1-2, with 7 bases that match TRBD1. Germline CDR1 SGHAT, CDR2 FQNNGV. The CDR3 sequence is 15 residues long. The junction had 6 bases not matched to a gene; V was cut back by 0 bases and J by 5 bases. CDR3 loop: CASSLDPGTAYGYTF. The CDR3 DNA reads TGTGCCAGCAGCTTAGATCCAGGGACAGCGTATGGCTACACCTTC.

The chain combines TRBV2 with TRBJ1-5, with 8 bases aligning to TRBD1. The CDR3 covers 13 residues. V lost 6 bases and J lost 2; bases outside the gene matches: 0. Germline CDR1 and CDR2: SNHLY and FYNNEI. Here the CDR3 reads CASRDRGNQPQHF. In nucleotides, the CDR3 is TGTGCCAGCAGGGACAGGGGCAATCAGCCCCAGCATTTT.

The CDR3 coding sequence is TGTGCCAGCAGCGGGGGACAGGGTGGATTGTATAATTCACCCCTCCACTTT. Translation: CASSGGQGGLYNSPLHF. This chain links TRBV5-6 with TRBJ1-6; 9 bases align to TRBD1. V was pared by 4 bases and J by 4 bases, with 9 bases of the junction left unmatched. The CDR3 runs to 17 residues. The V gene's germline CDR1 is SGHDT and CDR2 YYEEEE.

The chain is built from TRBV6-6 and TRBJ1-6; D may be TRBD1 (6 bases). The V end lost 5 bases, the J end lost 9 bases, and 23 bases lay between the germline ends. The CDR3 runs 17 residues. The germline V gene has CDR1 MNHNY and CDR2 SVGAGI (reference sequence). This CDR3 reads CASSGSGTPAVGSPLHF. DNA for the CDR3: TGTGCCAGCAGTGGATCCGGGACACCAGCGGTTGGTTCACCCCTCCACTTT.

The gene calls are TRBV6-5 and TRBJ1-5; D is uncertain. The V and J ends lost 5 bases and 0 bases respectively, with 5 bases between them. CDR1 and CDR2 (germline): MNHEY, SVGAGI. This CDR3 spans 13 amino acids. The CDR3 DNA reads as TGTGCCAGCAGTATGAATAGCAATCAGCCCCAGCATTTT. Its protein is CASSMNSNQPQHF.

The V gene is TRBV27, the J gene TRBJ2-1, with a weak D call TRBD1 (5 bases). V shed 10 bases and J shed 5 bases, with 6 bases lying between them. There are 10 residues in the CDR3. CDR1 MNHEY and CDR2 SMNVEV come from the germline V gene (reference sequence). The CDR3 bases are TGTGCCATAGGGGACAATGAGCAGTTCTTC. Residues: CAIGDNEQFF.

V is TRBV18 and J is TRBJ1-2, with 9 bases aligning to TRBD1. Unmatched junction bases numbered 4, after V lost 3 bases and J lost 5 bases. The CDR3 runs to 14 residues. Germline V lookup: CDR1 KGHSH, CDR2 LQKENI. The chain's CDR3 is CASSPEQGAYGYTF. In nucleotides, the CDR3 is TGTGCCAGCTCACCCGAACAGGGGGCTTATGGCTACACCTTC.

The genes are TRBV3-1 (or the pseudogene TRBV3-2) and TRBJ2-7; no reliable D call. V shed 1 base and J shed 2 bases, with 12 bases lying between them. Germline values: CDR1 LGHDT, CDR2 YNNKEL (reference sequence). This CDR3 comprises 15 residues. CDR3 coding DNA: TGTGCCAGCAGCCAAGTAGGATCTGGGACCTACGAGCAGTACTTC. It translates to CASSQVGSGTYEQYF.

This chain's CDR3 is CASSEGQAEKLFF. CDR3 nucleotide sequence: TGTGCCAGCAGCGAAGGACAGGCTGAAAAACTGTTTTTT. This rearrangement joins TRBV7-9 to TRBJ1-4; 7 positions match TRBD1. The ends lost 5 bases at V and 7 bases at J; junction bases unmatched: 4. From germline, CDR1 is SEHNR and CDR2 FQNEAQ (reference sequence). This CDR3 is built from 13 residues.

The sample holds a few counts of this clone. The chain employs TRBV27 and TRBJ1-6; D is unclear. Germline values: CDR1 MNHEY, CDR2 SMNVEV (reference sequence). This CDR3 is 13 amino acids long. V shed 9 bases and J shed 9 bases, with 15 bases lying between them. The CDR3 sequence is CASSEARGSPLHF. The CDR3, as DNA: TGTGCCAGTAGTGAGGCGCGGGGTTCACCCCTCCACTTT.